This TCR beta chain was sequenced for a study of CD8 T cells in ankylosing spondylitis. Whole-study results and caveats: There was a TCR beta motif, made of eight highly homologous variants, that appeared characteristic of ankylosing spondylitis blood. Relatively rare in peripheral blood, disease-linked clones were also CD8+.

Libraries for TCR beta were made by quantitative 5'-RACE with molecular barcodes. TCRdb redid the calling of the 5' RACE reads with MiXCR, one entry per CDR3 protein. Among fewer than 550,000 distinct CDR3 sequences listed, over 4% were seen once. A few counts support this clonotype. The antigen remains undetermined. Unmatched junction bases numbered 11, after V lost 2 bases and J lost 3 bases. Per germline, CDR1 SNHLY and CDR2 FYNNEI. There are 18 residues in the CDR3. The genes are TRBV2 and TRBJ1-5; 9 bases are a match to TRBD1. The receptor's source is a male donor with ankylosing spondylitis. Specimen: blood, either unsorted or a sorted T cell fraction (not recorded which). CDR3 protein: CASSEKSRGTGINQPQHF. In DNA form, the CDR3 reads TGTGCCAGCAGTGAAAAGTCGCGGGGGACAGGGATCAATCAGCCCCAGCATTTT. Full variable domain (outside the CDR3, taken from reference TRBV2 and TRBJ1-5): EPEVTQTPSHQVTQMGQEVILRCVPISNHLYFYWYRQILGQKVEFLVSFYNNEISEKSEIFDDQFSVERPDGSNFTLKIRSTKLEDSAMYFCASSEKSRGTGINQPQHFGDGTRLSIL.